This T cell receptor (beta chain) comes out of a study of cytomegalovirus exposure and HLA in healthy donors. About the research overall: The approximately 110 validation repertoires used a platform that matched the one used for the approximately 690 first-cohort repertoires, as a later analysis reported.

Generated by immunoSEQ multiplex PCR, the TCRdb table keeps only in-frame clones and is missing some. The sample records roughly 120,000 clones, 85% to 90% being singletons. Study-level points and caveats: The study put 150 to 200 TCR beta chains on its list as cytomegalovirus-associated. Most TCR sequences were seen very rarely across donors, but some public TCRs occurred in many.

The CDR3 runs 16 residues. V was pared by 5 bases and J by 0 bases, with 6 bases of the junction left unmatched. CDR1 is LGHNT and CDR2 is FRNRAP in the germline V gene. A word on this clone: Its antigen is not known.

Source material: PBMCs. The receptor's source is a woman between 25 and 40 years old in good health and CMV-seronegative. V usage is TRBV12-5 and J usage is TRBJ1-5, with 8 bases identical to TRBD1. CDR3 loop: CASGPPTGGSNQPQHF. Written as DNA, the CDR3 is TGTGCTAGTGGTCCGCCCACAGGGGGTAGCAATCAGCCCCAGCATTTT.